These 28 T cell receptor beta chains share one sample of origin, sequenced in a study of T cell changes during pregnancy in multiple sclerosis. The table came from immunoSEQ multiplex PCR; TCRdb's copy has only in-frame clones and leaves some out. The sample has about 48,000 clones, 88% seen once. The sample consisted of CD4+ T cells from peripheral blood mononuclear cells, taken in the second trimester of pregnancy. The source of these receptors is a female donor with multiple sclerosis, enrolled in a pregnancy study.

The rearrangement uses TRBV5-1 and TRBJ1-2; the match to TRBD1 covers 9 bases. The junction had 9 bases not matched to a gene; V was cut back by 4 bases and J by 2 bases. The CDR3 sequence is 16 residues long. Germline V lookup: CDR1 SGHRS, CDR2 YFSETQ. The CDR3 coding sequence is TGCGCCAGCAGCGCCGCCACACAGGGGGCGAACTATGGCTACACCTTC. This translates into CASSAATQGANYGYTF.

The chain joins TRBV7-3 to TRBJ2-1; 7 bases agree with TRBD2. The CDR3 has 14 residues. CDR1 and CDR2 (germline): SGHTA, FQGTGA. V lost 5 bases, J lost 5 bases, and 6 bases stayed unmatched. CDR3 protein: CASSLSSGHNEQFF. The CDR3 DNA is TGTGCCAGCAGCCTCTCTAGCGGCCACAATGAGCAGTTCTTC. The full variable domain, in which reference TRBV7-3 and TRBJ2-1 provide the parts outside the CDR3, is GAGVSQTPSNKVTEKGKYVELRCDPISGHTALYWYRQSLGQGPEFLIYFQGTGAADDSGLPNDRFFAVRPEGSVSTLKIQRTERGDSAVYLCASSLSSGHNEQFFGPGTRLTVL.

The CDR3 coding sequence is TGTGCTAGTGGTTTGGGGCAAGGGAGCGCTTTCTTT. It codes for CASGLGQGSAFF. The chain has TRBV12-5 and TRBJ1-1; no clear D. Germline V gives CDR1 LGHNT, CDR2 FRNRAP. V lost 1 base and J 11 bases, leaving 11 bases between the germline ends. The CDR3 runs to 12 residues.

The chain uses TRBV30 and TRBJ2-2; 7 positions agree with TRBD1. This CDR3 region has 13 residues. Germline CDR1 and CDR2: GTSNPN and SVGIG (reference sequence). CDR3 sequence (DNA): TGTGCTCAGGGGGAAAGGTTGGGCGGGGAGCTGTTTTTT. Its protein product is CAQGERLGGELFF.

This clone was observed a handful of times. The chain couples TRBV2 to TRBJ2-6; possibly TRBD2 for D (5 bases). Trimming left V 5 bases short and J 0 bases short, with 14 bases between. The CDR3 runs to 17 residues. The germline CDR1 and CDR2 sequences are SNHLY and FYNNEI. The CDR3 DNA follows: TGTGCCAGCAGTTATGGAGGTGCAGGCTCTGGGGCCAACGTCCTGACTTTC. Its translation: CASSYGGAGSGANVLTF.

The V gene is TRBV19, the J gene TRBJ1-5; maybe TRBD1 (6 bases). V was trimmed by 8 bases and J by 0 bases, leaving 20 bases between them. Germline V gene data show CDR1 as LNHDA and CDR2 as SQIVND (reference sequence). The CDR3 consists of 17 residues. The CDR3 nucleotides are TGTGCCAGTGGTGGGCAGGGGTGGAAGTATAGCAATCAGCCCCAGCATTTT. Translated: CASGGQGWKYSNQPQHF.

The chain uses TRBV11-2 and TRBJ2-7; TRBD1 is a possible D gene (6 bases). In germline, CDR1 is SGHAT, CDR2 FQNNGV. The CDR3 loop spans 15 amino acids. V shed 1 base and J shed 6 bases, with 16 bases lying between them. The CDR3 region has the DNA TGTGCCAGCAGCTTAGCAGCAGCAGGGGTACTCGAGCAGTACTTC. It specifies CASSLAAAGVLEQYF.

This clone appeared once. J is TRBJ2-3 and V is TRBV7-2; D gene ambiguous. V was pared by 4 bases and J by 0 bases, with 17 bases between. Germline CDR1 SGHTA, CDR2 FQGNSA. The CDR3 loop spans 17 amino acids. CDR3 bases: TGTGCCAGCAGCTCGCCCGGGTCTTCCTCTAGCACAGATACGCAGTATTTT. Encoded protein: CASSSPGSSSSTDTQYF.

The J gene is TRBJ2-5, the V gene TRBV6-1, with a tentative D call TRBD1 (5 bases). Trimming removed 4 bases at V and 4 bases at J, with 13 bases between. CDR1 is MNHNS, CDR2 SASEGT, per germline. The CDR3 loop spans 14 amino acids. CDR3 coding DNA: TGTGCCAGCAGTGCAAGGGGTATAGCAGAGACCCAGTACTTC. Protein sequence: CASSARGIAETQYF.

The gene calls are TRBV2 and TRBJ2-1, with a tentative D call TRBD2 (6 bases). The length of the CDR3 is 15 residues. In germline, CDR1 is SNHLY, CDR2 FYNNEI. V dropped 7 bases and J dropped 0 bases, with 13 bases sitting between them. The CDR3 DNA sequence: TGTGCCAGCATTGCGGGAACTAGCTCCTACAATGAGCAGTTCTTC. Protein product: CASIAGTSSYNEQFF.

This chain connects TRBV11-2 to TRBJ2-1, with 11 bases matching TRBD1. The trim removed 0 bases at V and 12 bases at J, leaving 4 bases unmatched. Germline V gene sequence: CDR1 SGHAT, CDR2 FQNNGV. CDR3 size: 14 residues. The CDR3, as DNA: TGTGCCAGCAGCTTAGATAGGGACAGGGGGAGGCAGTTCTTC. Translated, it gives CASSLDRDRGRQFF.

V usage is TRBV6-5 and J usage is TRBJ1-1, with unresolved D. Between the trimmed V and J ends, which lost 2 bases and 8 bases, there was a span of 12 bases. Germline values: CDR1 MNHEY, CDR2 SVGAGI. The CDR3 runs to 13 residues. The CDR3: CASSYSPEVEAFF. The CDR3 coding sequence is TGTGCCAGCAGTTACAGCCCCGAAGTGGAAGCTTTCTTT.

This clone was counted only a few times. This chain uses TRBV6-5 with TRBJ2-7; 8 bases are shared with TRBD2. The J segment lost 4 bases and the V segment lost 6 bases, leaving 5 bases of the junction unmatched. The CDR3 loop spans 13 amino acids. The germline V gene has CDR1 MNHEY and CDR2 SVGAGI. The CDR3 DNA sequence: TGTGCCAGCAGAGGCAGCGGGAGTTACGAGCAGTACTTC. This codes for CASRGSGSYEQYF.

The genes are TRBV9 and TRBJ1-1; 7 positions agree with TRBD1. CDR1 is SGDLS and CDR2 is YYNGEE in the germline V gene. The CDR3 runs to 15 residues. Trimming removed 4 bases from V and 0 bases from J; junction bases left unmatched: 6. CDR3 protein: CASSLRTGLNTEAFF. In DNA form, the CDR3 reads TGTGCCAGCAGCCTCAGGACAGGACTGAACACTGAAGCTTTCTTT.

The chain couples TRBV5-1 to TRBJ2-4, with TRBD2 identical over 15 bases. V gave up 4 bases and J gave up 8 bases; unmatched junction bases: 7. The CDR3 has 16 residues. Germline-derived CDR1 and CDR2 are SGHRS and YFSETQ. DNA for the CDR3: TGCGCCAGCAGCCCGGGGACTAGCGGGAGGAAACACATTCAGTACTTC. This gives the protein CASSPGTSGRKHIQYF.

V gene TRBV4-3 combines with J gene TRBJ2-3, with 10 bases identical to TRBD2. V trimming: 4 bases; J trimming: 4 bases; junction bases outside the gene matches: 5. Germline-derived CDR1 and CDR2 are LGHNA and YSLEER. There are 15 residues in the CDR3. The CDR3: CASSRTSGNADTQYF. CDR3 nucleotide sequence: TGCGCCAGCAGCCGAACTAGCGGGAACGCAGATACGCAGTATTTT.

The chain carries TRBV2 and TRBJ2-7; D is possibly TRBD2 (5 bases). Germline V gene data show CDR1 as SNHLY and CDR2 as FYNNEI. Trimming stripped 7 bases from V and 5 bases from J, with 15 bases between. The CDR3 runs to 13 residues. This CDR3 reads CASNTGIGNEQYF. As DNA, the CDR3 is TGTGCCAGCAATACGGGAATAGGCAACGAGCAGTACTTC.

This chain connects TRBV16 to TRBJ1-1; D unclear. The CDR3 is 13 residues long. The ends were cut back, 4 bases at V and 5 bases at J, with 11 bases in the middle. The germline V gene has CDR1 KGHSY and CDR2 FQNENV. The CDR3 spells CASSPRYRTEAFF. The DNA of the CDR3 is TGTGCCAGCAGCCCGCGGTATCGGACTGAAGCTTTCTTT.

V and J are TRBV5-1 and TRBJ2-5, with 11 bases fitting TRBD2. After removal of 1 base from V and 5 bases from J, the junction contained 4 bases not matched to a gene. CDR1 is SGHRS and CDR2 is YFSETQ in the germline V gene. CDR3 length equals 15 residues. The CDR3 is CASSLHLAGGETQYF. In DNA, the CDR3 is TGCGCCAGCAGCTTGCACCTAGCGGGAGGTGAGACCCAGTACTTC.

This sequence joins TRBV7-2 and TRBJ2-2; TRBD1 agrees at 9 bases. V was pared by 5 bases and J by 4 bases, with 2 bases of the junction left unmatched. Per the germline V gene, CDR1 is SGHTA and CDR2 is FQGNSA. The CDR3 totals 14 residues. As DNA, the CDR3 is TGTGCCAGCAGCGTACAGGGGGCCACCGGGGAGCTGTTTTTT. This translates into CASSVQGATGELFF. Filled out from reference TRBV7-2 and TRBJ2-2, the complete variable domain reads GAGVSQSPSNKVTEKGKDVELRCDPISGHTALYWYRQSLGQGLEFLIYFQGNSAPDKSGLPSDRFSAERTGGSVSTLTIQRTQQEDSAVYLCASSVQGATGELFFGEGSRLTVL.

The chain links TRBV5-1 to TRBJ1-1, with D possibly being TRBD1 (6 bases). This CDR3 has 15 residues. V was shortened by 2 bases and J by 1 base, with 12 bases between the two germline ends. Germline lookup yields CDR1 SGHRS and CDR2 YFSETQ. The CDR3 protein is CASSFTGTPNTEAFF. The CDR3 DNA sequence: TGCGCCAGCAGCTTCACCGGGACACCGAACACTGAAGCTTTCTTT. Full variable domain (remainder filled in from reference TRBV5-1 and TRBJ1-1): KAGVTQTPRYLIKTRGQQVTLSCSPISGHRSVSWYQQTPGQGLQFLFEYFSETQRNKGNFPGRFSGRQFSNSRSEMNVSTLELGDSALYLCASSFTGTPNTEAFFGQGTRLTVV.

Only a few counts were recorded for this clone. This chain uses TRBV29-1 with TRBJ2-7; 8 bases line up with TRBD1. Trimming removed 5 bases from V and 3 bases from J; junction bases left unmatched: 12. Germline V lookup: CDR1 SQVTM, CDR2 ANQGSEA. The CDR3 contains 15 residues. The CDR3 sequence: CSVLKLDRVRYEQYF. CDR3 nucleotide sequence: TGCAGCGTTTTGAAGCTGGACAGGGTGCGCTACGAGCAGTACTTC.

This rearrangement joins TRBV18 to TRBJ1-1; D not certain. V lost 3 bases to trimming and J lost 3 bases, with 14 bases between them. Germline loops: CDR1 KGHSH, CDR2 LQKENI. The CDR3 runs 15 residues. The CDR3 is CASSPRSIKDTEAFF. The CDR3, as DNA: TGTGCCAGCTCACCGCGATCCATTAAAGACACTGAAGCTTTCTTT.

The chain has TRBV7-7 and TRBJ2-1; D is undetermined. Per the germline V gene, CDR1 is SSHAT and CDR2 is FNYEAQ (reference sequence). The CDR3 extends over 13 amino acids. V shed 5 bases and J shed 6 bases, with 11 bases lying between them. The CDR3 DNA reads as TGTGCCAGCAGCATCGACTCCGCCAATGAGCAGTTCTTC. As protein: CASSIDSANEQFF.

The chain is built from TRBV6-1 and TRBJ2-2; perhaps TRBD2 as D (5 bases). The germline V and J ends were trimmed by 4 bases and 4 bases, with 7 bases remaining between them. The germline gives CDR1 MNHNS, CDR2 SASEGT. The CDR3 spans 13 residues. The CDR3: CASSAGSTGELFF. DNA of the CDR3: TGTGCCAGCAGTGCGGGGTCCACCGGGGAGCTGTTTTTT.

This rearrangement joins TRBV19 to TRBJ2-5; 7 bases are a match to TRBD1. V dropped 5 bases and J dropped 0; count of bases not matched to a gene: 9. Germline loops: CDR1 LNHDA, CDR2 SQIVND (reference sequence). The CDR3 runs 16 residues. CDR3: CASSAGTARDQETQYF. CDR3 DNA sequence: TGTGCCAGTAGTGCCGGGACAGCAAGAGACCAAGAGACCCAGTACTTC.

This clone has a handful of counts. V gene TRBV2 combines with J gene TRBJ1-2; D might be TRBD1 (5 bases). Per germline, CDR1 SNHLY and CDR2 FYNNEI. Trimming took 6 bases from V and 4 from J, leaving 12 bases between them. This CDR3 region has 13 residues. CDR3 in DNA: TGTGCCAGCAGAAGACAGATAGGCTATGGCTACACCTTC. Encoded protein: CASRRQIGYGYTF.

CDR3 loop: CASSWHRAGTDTQYF. In DNA form, the CDR3 reads TGTGCCAGCAGTTGGCACAGGGCTGGCACAGATACGCAGTATTTT. J is TRBJ2-3 and V is TRBV28; D is perhaps TRBD1 (6 bases). The CDR3 totals 15 residues. Germline values: CDR1 MDHEN, CDR2 SYDVKM. V lost 4 bases, J lost 1 base, and 12 bases lay in between.